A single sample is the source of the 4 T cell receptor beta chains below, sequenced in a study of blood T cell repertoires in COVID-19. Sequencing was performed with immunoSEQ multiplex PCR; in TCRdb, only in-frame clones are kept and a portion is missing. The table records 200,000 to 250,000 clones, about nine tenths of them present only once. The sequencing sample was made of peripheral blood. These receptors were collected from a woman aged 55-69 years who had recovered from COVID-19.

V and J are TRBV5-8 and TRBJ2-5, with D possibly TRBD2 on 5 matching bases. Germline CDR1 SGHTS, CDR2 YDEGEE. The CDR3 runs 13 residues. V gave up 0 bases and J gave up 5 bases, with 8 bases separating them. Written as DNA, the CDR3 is TGTGCCAGCAGCTTGGCTAGCCAGGAGACCCAGTACTTC. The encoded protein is CASSLASQETQYF.

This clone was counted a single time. In DNA, the CDR3 is TGTGCCAGCTCACTTCCTGTGGCGGGACTAGACAACGTCCTGACTTTC. It is translated as CASSLPVAGLDNVLTF. The chain combines TRBV18 with TRBJ2-6; TRBD2 matches 8 bases. The CDR3 covers 16 residues. Germline CDR1 KGHSH, CDR2 LQKENI. Trimming took 4 bases from V and 9 from J; bases not matched to a gene: 11.

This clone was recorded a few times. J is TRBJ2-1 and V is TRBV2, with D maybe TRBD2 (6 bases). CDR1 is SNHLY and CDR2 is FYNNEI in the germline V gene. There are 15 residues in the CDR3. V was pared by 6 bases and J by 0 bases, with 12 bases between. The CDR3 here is CASSLGGSSYNEQFF. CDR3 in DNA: TGTGCCAGCAGCCTCGGGGGTAGCTCCTACAATGAGCAGTTCTTC. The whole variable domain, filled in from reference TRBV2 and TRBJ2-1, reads EPEVTQTPSHQVTQMGQEVILRCVPISNHLYFYWYRQILGQKVEFLVSFYNNEISEKSEIFDDQFSVERPDGSNFTLKIRSTKLEDSAMYFCASSLGGSSYNEQFFGPGTRLTVL.

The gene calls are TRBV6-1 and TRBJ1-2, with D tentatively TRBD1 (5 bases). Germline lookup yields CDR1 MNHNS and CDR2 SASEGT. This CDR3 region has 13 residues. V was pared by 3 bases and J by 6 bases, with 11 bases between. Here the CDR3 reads CASSDWGVDGYTF. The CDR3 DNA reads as TGTGCCAGCAGTGATTGGGGGGTTGATGGCTACACCTTC.